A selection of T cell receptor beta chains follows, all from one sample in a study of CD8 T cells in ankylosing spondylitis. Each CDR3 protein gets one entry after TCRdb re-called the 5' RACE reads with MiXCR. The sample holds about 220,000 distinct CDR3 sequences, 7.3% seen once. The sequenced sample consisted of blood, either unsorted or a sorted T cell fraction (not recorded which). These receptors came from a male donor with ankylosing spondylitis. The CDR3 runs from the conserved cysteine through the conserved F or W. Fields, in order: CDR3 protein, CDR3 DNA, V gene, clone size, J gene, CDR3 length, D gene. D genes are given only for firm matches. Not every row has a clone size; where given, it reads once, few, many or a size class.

CDR3aa: CASSKDGRVETQYF
CDR3nt: TGTGCCAGCAGCAAAGACGGCAGGGTCGAGACCCAGTACTTC
v_gene: TRBV21-1
abundance: many
j_gene: TRBJ2-5
len: 14
d_gene: NA

CDR3aa: CSARWPSGRKPDTQYF
CDR3nt: TGCAGTGCTAGGTGGCCTAGCGGGAGGAAGCCAGATACGCAGTATTTT
v_gene: TRBV20-1
abundance: NA
j_gene: TRBJ2-3
len: 16
d_gene: TRBD2

CDR3aa: CASSFNRDNEQFF
CDR3nt: TGTGCCAGCAGTTTTAACAGGGACAATGAGCAGTTCTTC
v_gene: TRBV27
abundance: NA
j_gene: TRBJ2-1
len: 13
d_gene: NA

CDR3aa: CAWRPLTRDYDTGELFF
CDR3nt: TGTGCCTGGAGACCCCTAACTCGGGACTATGACACCGGGGAGCTGTTTTTT
v_gene: TRBV30
abundance: many
j_gene: TRBJ2-2
len: 17
d_gene: TRBD2

CDR3aa: CASSWLGVQETQYF
CDR3nt: TGTGCCAGCAGTTGGCTGGGAGTTCAAGAGACCCAGTACTTC
v_gene: TRBV6-5
abundance: many
j_gene: TRBJ2-5
len: 14
d_gene: NA

CDR3aa: CASGSRDSGEQYF
CDR3nt: TGTGCTAGTGGTTCCCGGGACAGTGGCGAGCAGTACTTC
v_gene: TRBV12-5
abundance: many
j_gene: TRBJ2-7
len: 13
d_gene: TRBD1

CDR3aa: CASSFSSNTEAFF
CDR3nt: TGTGCCAGCAGTTTCTCGTCGAACACTGAAGCTTTCTTT
v_gene: TRBV27
abundance: many
j_gene: TRBJ1-1
len: 13
d_gene: NA

CDR3aa: CASSWTGGVGGELFF
CDR3nt: TGCGCCAGCAGCTGGACAGGGGGCGTGGGCGGGGAGCTGTTTTTT
v_gene: TRBV5-1
abundance: NA
j_gene: TRBJ2-2
len: 15
d_gene: TRBD1

CDR3aa: CASSVITTEAFF
CDR3nt: TGTGCCAGCAGCGTAATCACCACAGAAGCTTTCTTT
v_gene: TRBV9
abundance: few
j_gene: TRBJ1-1
len: 12
d_gene: NA

CDR3aa: CASSSTQRASYEQYF
CDR3nt: TGTGCCAGCAGCTCCACACAAAGAGCTTCCTACGAGCAGTACTTC
v_gene: TRBV7-9
abundance: many
j_gene: TRBJ2-7
len: 15
d_gene: NA

CDR3aa: CSARDRRGYEQYF
CDR3nt: TGCAGTGCTAGAGATCGGAGGGGGTACGAGCAGTACTTC
v_gene: TRBV20-1
abundance: many
j_gene: TRBJ2-7
len: 13
d_gene: NA

CDR3aa: CASSPWTEQFF
CDR3nt: TGTGCCAGCAGCCCGTGGACAGAGCAGTTCTTC
v_gene: TRBV9
abundance: many
j_gene: TRBJ2-1
len: 11
d_gene: NA

CDR3aa: CASSRNRGGTEAFF
CDR3nt: TGTGCCAGCAGCCGGAACAGGGGAGGCACTGAAGCTTTCTTT
v_gene: TRBV12-3/TRBV12-4
abundance: NA
j_gene: TRBJ1-1
len: 14
d_gene: TRBD1

CDR3aa: CASSYDREGYEQYF
CDR3nt: TGTGCCAGCAGTTACGACAGGGAGGGCTACGAGCAGTACTTC
v_gene: TRBV6-5
abundance: many
j_gene: TRBJ2-7
len: 14
d_gene: NA

CDR3aa: CSASSYLAVIIDTQYF
CDR3nt: TGCAGTGCTAGCAGCTATCTAGCGGTAATCATAGATACGCAGTATTTT
v_gene: TRBV20-1
abundance: NA
j_gene: TRBJ2-3
len: 16
d_gene: TRBD2

CDR3aa: CASSSELRETQYF
CDR3nt: TGTGCCAGCAGCTCGGAACTGAGAGAGACCCAGTACTTC
v_gene: TRBV7-9
abundance: NA
j_gene: TRBJ2-5
len: 13
d_gene: NA

CDR3aa: CASSQGRRSLNTGELFF
CDR3nt: TGTGCCAGCAGCCAAGGAAGAAGGTCGCTAAACACCGGGGAGCTGTTTTTT
v_gene: TRBV4-2
abundance: NA
j_gene: TRBJ2-2
len: 17
d_gene: NA

CDR3aa: CASSFWRVASYNEQFF
CDR3nt: TGTGCCAGCAGCTTTTGGCGGGTCGCCTCCTACAATGAGCAGTTCTTC
v_gene: TRBV6-2/TRBV6-3
abundance: few
j_gene: TRBJ2-1
len: 16
d_gene: NA

CDR3aa: CSARAKVGNEQFF
CDR3nt: TGCAGTGCTAGAGCAAAGGTGGGCAATGAGCAGTTCTTC
v_gene: TRBV20-1
abundance: NA
j_gene: TRBJ2-1
len: 13
d_gene: NA

CDR3aa: CSARDLGGFNEQFF
CDR3nt: TGCAGTGCTAGAGATCTAGGAGGGTTCAATGAGCAGTTCTTC
v_gene: TRBV20-1
abundance: many
j_gene: TRBJ2-1
len: 14
d_gene: NA

CDR3aa: CASSDPGTGVPEQYF
CDR3nt: TGTGCCAGCAGTGACCCTGGGACAGGGGTTCCCGAGCAGTACTTC
v_gene: TRBV25-1
abundance: NA
j_gene: TRBJ2-7
len: 15
d_gene: TRBD1

CDR3aa: CASKLRRGAGTEAFF
CDR3nt: TGTGCCAGCAAACTTCGGAGGGGGGCTGGCACTGAAGCTTTCTTT
v_gene: TRBV27
abundance: many
j_gene: TRBJ1-1
len: 15
d_gene: NA

CDR3aa: CASSFSRGNTEAFF
CDR3nt: TGTGCCAGCAGCTTCTCCAGGGGGAACACTGAAGCTTTCTTT
v_gene: TRBV7-9
abundance: many
j_gene: TRBJ1-1
len: 14
d_gene: NA

CDR3aa: CAISDYRRDYGYTF
CDR3nt: TGTGCCATCAGTGATTACAGGAGAGACTATGGCTACACCTTC
v_gene: TRBV10-3
abundance: few
j_gene: TRBJ1-2
len: 14
d_gene: NA

CDR3aa: CASSHRGLNIYEQFF
CDR3nt: TGCGCCAGCAGCCACAGGGGCCTGAACATCTATGAGCAGTTCTTC
v_gene: TRBV4-1
abundance: many
j_gene: TRBJ2-1
len: 15
d_gene: NA

CDR3aa: CSARVGGPNTGELFF
CDR3nt: TGCAGTGCTAGGGTCGGGGGTCCGAACACCGGGGAGCTGTTTTTT
v_gene: TRBV20-1
abundance: many
j_gene: TRBJ2-2
len: 15
d_gene: NA

CDR3aa: CASSEAGDSSYEQYF
CDR3nt: TGTGCCAGCAGTGAAGCGGGGGACAGCTCCTACGAGCAGTACTTC
v_gene: TRBV6-1
abundance: many
j_gene: TRBJ2-7
len: 15
d_gene: TRBD1

CDR3aa: CATSRDRGINQPQHF
CDR3nt: TGTGCCACCAGCAGAGATCGGGGGATCAATCAGCCCCAGCATTTT
v_gene: TRBV15
abundance: NA
j_gene: TRBJ1-5
len: 15
d_gene: NA

CDR3aa: CATSIHREGDYEQYF
CDR3nt: TGTGCCACCAGCATACACAGGGAGGGGGACTACGAGCAGTACTTC
v_gene: TRBV15
abundance: few
j_gene: TRBJ2-7
len: 15
d_gene: NA

CDR3aa: CASSFRTLIVKNEQFF
CDR3nt: TGTGCCAGCAGCTTCCGGACACTTATTGTCAAGAATGAGCAGTTCTTC
v_gene: TRBV5-6
abundance: many
j_gene: TRBJ2-1
len: 16
d_gene: NA

CDR3aa: CASSLGRQVKTDTQYF
CDR3nt: TGCGCCAGCAGCTTGGGCCGACAGGTAAAAACAGATACGCAGTATTTT
v_gene: TRBV5-1
abundance: NA
j_gene: TRBJ2-3
len: 16
d_gene: NA

CDR3aa: CASSLSTKRYNEQFF
CDR3nt: TGTGCCAGCAGCCTCTCGACCAAGCGTTACAATGAGCAGTTCTTC
v_gene: TRBV6-1
abundance: many
j_gene: TRBJ2-1
len: 15
d_gene: NA

CDR3aa: CATSQGSHTDTQYF
CDR3nt: TGTGCCACCTCCCAGGGAAGCCACACAGATACGCAGTATTTT
v_gene: TRBV11-2
abundance: many
j_gene: TRBJ2-3
len: 14
d_gene: NA

CDR3aa: CASSLGFGTGRYEQYF
CDR3nt: TGCGCCAGCAGCTTGGGGTTCGGGACAGGGAGGTACGAGCAGTACTTC
v_gene: TRBV5-1
abundance: many
j_gene: TRBJ2-7
len: 16
d_gene: TRBD1

CDR3aa: CASSAAGSFYEQYF
CDR3nt: TGTGCCAGCAGTGCTGCGGGATCTTTCTACGAGCAGTACTTC
v_gene: TRBV27
abundance: many
j_gene: TRBJ2-7
len: 14
d_gene: NA

CDR3aa: CASSPNRGSDGTGELFF
CDR3nt: TGTGCCAGCTCACCTAACAGGGGATCCGATGGCACCGGGGAGCTGTTTTTT
v_gene: TRBV18
abundance: many
j_gene: TRBJ2-2
len: 17
d_gene: TRBD1

CDR3aa: CASSGPRTSGGLKTQYF
CDR3nt: TGTGCCAGCAGTGGACCTCGCACTAGCGGGGGTTTAAAGACCCAGTACTTC
v_gene: TRBV9
abundance: many
j_gene: TRBJ2-5
len: 17
d_gene: TRBD2

CDR3aa: CASSQVRDREWSYNEQFF
CDR3nt: TGCGCCAGCAGCCAAGTCCGCGACAGGGAATGGTCCTACAATGAGCAGTTCTTC
v_gene: TRBV4-3
abundance: many
j_gene: TRBJ2-1
len: 18
d_gene: TRBD1

CDR3aa: CASSQDFRQGTDTQYF
CDR3nt: TGTGCCAGCAGCCAAGATTTCCGGCAGGGCACAGATACGCAGTATTTT
v_gene: TRBV4-2
abundance: many
j_gene: TRBJ2-3
len: 16
d_gene: NA

CDR3aa: CASSSREGNSYNEQFF
CDR3nt: TGTGCCAGCAGCTCAAGGGAAGGAAACTCCTACAATGAGCAGTTCTTC
v_gene: TRBV7-9
abundance: few
j_gene: TRBJ2-1
len: 16
d_gene: NA

CDR3aa: CASRTAQGRNYGYTF
CDR3nt: TGTGCCAGTAGAACTGCTCAGGGCCGGAACTATGGCTACACCTTC
v_gene: TRBV19
abundance: NA
j_gene: TRBJ1-2
len: 15
d_gene: NA

CDR3aa: CASSDRILNEQFF
CDR3nt: TGTGCCAGCAGCGACAGAATTCTAAATGAGCAGTTCTTC
v_gene: TRBV13
abundance: few
j_gene: TRBJ2-1
len: 13
d_gene: NA

CDR3aa: CATIYNEQFF
CDR3nt: TGTGCCACGATATACAATGAGCAGTTCTTC
v_gene: TRBV7-9
abundance: many
j_gene: TRBJ2-1
len: 10
d_gene: NA

CDR3aa: CASSLPASYEQYF
CDR3nt: TGTGCCAGCAGCTTACCGGCTAGCTACGAGCAGTACTTC
v_gene: TRBV7-9
abundance: few
j_gene: TRBJ2-7
len: 13
d_gene: NA

CDR3aa: CSARVRGIYEQYF
CDR3nt: TGCAGTGCTAGAGTTCGGGGAATCTACGAGCAGTACTTC
v_gene: TRBV20-1
abundance: NA
j_gene: TRBJ2-7
len: 13
d_gene: NA

CDR3aa: CASGGYREKLFF
CDR3nt: TGTGCCAGCGGGGGGTATCGTGAAAAACTGTTTTTT
v_gene: TRBV12-3/TRBV12-4
abundance: many
j_gene: TRBJ1-4
len: 12
d_gene: NA

CDR3aa: CASLGVVIGGRYGYTF
CDR3nt: TGTGCCAGCCTCGGGGTGGTTATCGGGGGCCGATATGGCTACACCTTC
v_gene: TRBV6-1
abundance: many
j_gene: TRBJ1-2
len: 16
d_gene: NA

CDR3aa: CASNLLGDTGELFF
CDR3nt: TGTGCCAGCAACCTCCTAGGGGACACCGGGGAGCTGTTTTTT
v_gene: TRBV7-9
abundance: NA
j_gene: TRBJ2-2
len: 14
d_gene: NA

CDR3aa: CASSPPGLAGANEQFF
CDR3nt: TGTGCCAGCTCACCCCCGGGACTAGCGGGAGCCAATGAGCAGTTCTTC
v_gene: TRBV18
abundance: many
j_gene: TRBJ2-1
len: 16
d_gene: TRBD2

CDR3aa: CSVAGRNEQFF
CDR3nt: TGCAGCGTTGCTGGGCGGAATGAGCAGTTCTTC
v_gene: TRBV29-1
abundance: many
j_gene: TRBJ2-1
len: 11
d_gene: NA

CDR3aa: CSARAAGGYEQYF
CDR3nt: TGCAGTGCTAGAGCAGCGGGGGGATACGAGCAGTACTTC
v_gene: TRBV20-1
abundance: NA
j_gene: TRBJ2-7
len: 13
d_gene: TRBD2

CDR3aa: CASSLLEGGETQYF
CDR3nt: TGTGCCAGCAGCTTATTAGAGGGAGGGGAGACCCAGTACTTC
v_gene: TRBV11-2
abundance: many
j_gene: TRBJ2-5
len: 14
d_gene: TRBD2

CDR3aa: CASTPLAASGYYEQYF
CDR3nt: TGCGCCAGCACCCCCCTTGCGGCTAGCGGCTACTACGAGCAGTACTTC
v_gene: TRBV4-1
abundance: many
j_gene: TRBJ2-7
len: 16
d_gene: TRBD2